Sequencing of this T cell receptor (beta chain) was carried out in a study of spatial heterogeneity in lung cancer. Study-wide results and limits: Circulating ubiquitous expanded tumor TCRs were observed more frequently at resection than at follow-up.

Trimming took off 7 bases at V and 6 bases at J, with 16 bases between the two ends. This CDR3 region has 13 residues. CDR1 and CDR2 from the germline V gene are SQVTM and ANQGSEA. Time point in this sample: sample taken at primary tumor resection. In each case, whole RNA from tumor, nontumor lung or frozen PBMC was sequenced unsorted. The donors comprised about 69 untreated early-stage non-small cell lung cancer patients. Unique molecular identifiers tagged every individual TCR cDNA molecule. TCRdb analysed the 5' RACE reads with MiXCR anew, one entry per CDR3 protein. Of 3,700 or so distinct CDR3 sequences listed, about 48% were seen once; the top ten hold roughly 80%. Points on this clonotype: As yet, its antigen is unknown. Because the library targeted alpha chains, this beta chain is an off-target read whose size means little.

The TCR originated in a female donor with early-stage non-small cell lung cancer. The chain couples TRBV29-1 to TRBJ2-4, with D unresolved. Sequences were derived from PBMCs, sampled at surgery. Here the CDR3 reads CSASIPPRNIQYF. The CDR3 DNA sequence: TGCAGCGCCAGCATACCGCCCAGAAACATTCAGTACTTC. The variable domain in full, completed from reference TRBV29-1 and TRBJ2-4, reads SAVISQKPSRDICQRGTSLTIQCQVDSQVTMMFWYRQQPGQSLTLIATANQGSEATYESGFVIDKFPISRPNLTFSTLTVSNMSPEDSSIYLCSASIPPRNIQYFGAGTRLSVL.